This T cell receptor beta chain was obtained from a study of T-cell memory formation after mild COVID-19. TCRdb re-called the 5' RACE reads through MiXCR, storing one row per CDR3 protein. Here the sample spans about 470,000 distinct CDR3 sequences, approximately 18% being singletons. V was pared by 0 bases and J by 1 base, with 9 bases between. Germline V lookup: CDR1 ENHRY, CDR2 SYGVKD. The CDR3 length is 15 residues. This clonotype was seen a handful of times. The clonotype was recovered from an adult woman who had mild COVID-19 (a few samples of this study predate the infection). Cell type and time point are not known. Sequenced sample: PBMCs or a T cell subset sorted from them (not recorded which). The rearrangement links TRBV10-3 to TRBJ2-5, with a tentative D call TRBD2 (6 bases). The DNA of the CDR3 is TGTGCCATCAGTGAGTCTGCGGGGTCCCAAGAGACCCAGTACTTC. This encodes CAISESAGSQETQYF.